Shown below are 7 T cell receptor beta chains from a single sample sequenced in a study of T cell responses to AZD1222 COVID-19 vaccine. Assay used: immunoSEQ multiplex PCR; TCRdb lists only in-frame clones, some missing. The data contain under 170,000 clones, more than 85% of them singletons. The sequencing used peripheral blood, collected 28 days after the second AZD1222 dose. These receptors were obtained from an adult who received the AZD1222 COVID-19 vaccine.

This chain uses TRBV19 with TRBJ2-1, with 8 bases aligning to TRBD2. This CDR3 has 13 amino acids. CDR1 LNHDA and CDR2 SQIVND come from the germline V gene (reference sequence). After removal of 7 bases from V and 5 bases from J, the junction contained 4 bases not matched to a gene. The CDR3 nucleotides read TGTGCCAGTACTAAGACTAGCGACAATGAGCAGTTCTTC. It yields the protein CASTKTSDNEQFF.

This clone has only a few counts. The J gene is TRBJ1-1, the V gene TRBV4-1; the match to TRBD1 covers 7 bases. J was trimmed by 0 bases and V by 6 bases; bases with no gene match: 1. Germline loops: CDR1 MGHRA, CDR2 YSYEKL. This CDR3 is built from 13 residues. In DNA form, the CDR3 reads TGCGCCAGCAGACAGGGGATGAACACTGAAGCTTTCTTT. This codes for CASRQGMNTEAFF.

The chain links TRBV3-1 (or the pseudogene TRBV3-2) to TRBJ2-7; the D gene is possibly TRBD2 (6 bases). The CDR3 length is 13 residues. The V gene lost 4 bases and the J gene lost 3 bases, with 10 bases spanning the gap. CDR1 is LGHDT, CDR2 YNNKEL, per germline (reference sequence). The CDR3 is CASSPGLHYEQYF. The CDR3 DNA reads as TGTGCCAGCAGCCCGGGACTCCACTACGAGCAGTACTTC.

The rearrangement uses TRBV11-2 and TRBJ2-5, with D possibly being TRBD1 (6 bases). The CDR3 spans 15 residues. Germline values: CDR1 SGHAT, CDR2 FQNNGV. V shed 8 bases and J shed 1 base, with 17 bases lying between them. CDR3 DNA: TGTGCCAGCGGGGGCGGGCTCGTCGTCCAAGAGACCCAGTACTTC. It encodes CASGGGLVVQETQYF.

The chain links TRBV7-9 to TRBJ2-1; perhaps D is TRBD1 or TRBD2 (5 bases each). The CDR3 totals 14 residues. V shed 10 bases and J shed 1 base, with 14 bases lying between them. Germline CDR1 is SEHNR and CDR2 is FQNEAQ (reference sequence). CDR3 nucleotides: TGTGCCACCCCATTGTGGGGGTCCTACAATGAGCAGTTCTTC. It codes for CATPLWGSYNEQFF. The complete variable domain, with remaining parts taken from reference TRBV7-9 and TRBJ2-1, reads DTGVSQNPRHKITKRGQNVTFRCDPISEHNRLYWYRQTLGQGPEFLTYFQNEAQLEKSRLLSDRFSAERPKGSFSTLEIQRTEQGDSAMYLCATPLWGSYNEQFFGPGTRLTVL.

This clone was seen a single time. The rearrangement links TRBV24-1 to TRBJ1-2; tentatively, D is TRBD1 (6 bases). Trimming removed 1 base from V and 5 bases from J, with 10 bases in between. Per the germline V gene, CDR1 is KGHDR and CDR2 is SFDVKD. The CDR3 is made up of 14 amino acids. The DNA for the CDR3 is TGTGCCACCAGTGATTTCAGCAGGGGTTATGGCTACACCTTC. Protein sequence: CATSDFSRGYGYTF.

The chain recombines TRBV5-4 with TRBJ2-2, with D possibly being TRBD1 (6 bases). The CDR3 covers 16 residues. The germline V gene encodes CDR1 SGHNT and CDR2 YYREEE (reference sequence). V lost 4 bases and J 2 bases, leaving 15 bases between the germline ends. The CDR3 DNA is TGTGCCAGCAGCCCCAGGACAGTGCTTAACACCGGGGAGCTGTTTTTT. As protein: CASSPRTVLNTGELFF.